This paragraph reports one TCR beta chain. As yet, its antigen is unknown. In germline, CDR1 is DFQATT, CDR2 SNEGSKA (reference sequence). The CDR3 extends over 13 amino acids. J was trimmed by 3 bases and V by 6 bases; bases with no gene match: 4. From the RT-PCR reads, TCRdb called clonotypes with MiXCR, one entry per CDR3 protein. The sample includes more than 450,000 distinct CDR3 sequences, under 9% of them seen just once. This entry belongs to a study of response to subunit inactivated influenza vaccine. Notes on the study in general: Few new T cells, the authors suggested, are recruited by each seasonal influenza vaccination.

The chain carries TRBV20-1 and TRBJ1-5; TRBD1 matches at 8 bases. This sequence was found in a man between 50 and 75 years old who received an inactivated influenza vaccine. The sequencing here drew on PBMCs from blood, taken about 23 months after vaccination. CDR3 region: CSATTGVNQPQHF. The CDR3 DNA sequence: TGCAGTGCCACGACAGGGGTCAATCAGCCCCAGCATTTT.